At least ten counts were recorded for the clone carrying this TCR beta chain. Its antigen is as yet unknown. This record belongs to a study of T-cell reconstitution after alpha-beta-depleted transplantation in children. Study observations and caveats: The study reportedly traced alpha-beta T cells about two months after transplant to several hundred expanded graft clones. For some patients, TCRbeta diversity was high at day 60 because of recipient T cells and thymic progenitors that survived. T-cell numbers and diversity one year post-transplant derived largely from freshly generated T cells.

The library targeted TCRbeta and was prepared with unique molecular identifiers. TCRdb used MiXCR to reprocess the PCR reads, holding one entry per CDR3 protein. The sample records 280,000 or so distinct CDR3 sequences, around a tenth being singletons. From germline, CDR1 is DFQATT and CDR2 SNEGSKA (reference sequence). The CDR3 covers 16 residues. The ends lost 0 bases at V and 7 bases at J; junction bases unmatched: 12. Sequences were derived from peripheral blood, sampled 180 days after TCRalphabeta/CD19-depleted stem cell transplant. This chain connects TRBV20-1 to TRBJ2-5; 9 positions match TRBD2. The receptor comes from a male patient between 2 and 10 years old who had a stem cell transplant for chronic granulomatous disease, so the T cells may come from the graft donor. The chain's CDR3 is CSARDPSREGWGTQYF. The CDR3 DNA reads TGCAGTGCTAGAGACCCTTCGCGGGAGGGTTGGGGGACCCAGTACTTC.